Presented here are 15 T cell receptor beta chains from one specimen sequenced in a study of T cell changes during pregnancy in multiple sclerosis. Assay: immunoSEQ multiplex PCR; the TCRdb copy retains only in-frame clones and omits some. The profile shows around 78,000 clones, approximately 93% of them singletons. The sequencing used peripheral blood, collected in the second trimester of pregnancy. These receptors were obtained from a female donor with multiple sclerosis, enrolled in a pregnancy study.

The chain is built from TRBV6-6 and TRBJ2-1; 7 bases map to TRBD1. J was trimmed by 6 bases and V by 2 bases; bases with no gene match: 4. CDR3 length equals 14 residues. The germline CDR1 and CDR2 sequences are MNHNY and SVGAGI (reference sequence). CDR3 DNA: TGTGCCAGCAGTTACCCGGGACAGACCAATGAGCAGTTCTTC. Its protein is CASSYPGQTNEQFF.

This clone came up once. The gene calls are TRBV7-3 and TRBJ1-3; the D is unclear. CDR1 and CDR2 (germline): SGHTA, FQGTGA. The CDR3 is 13 amino acids. V was clipped by 5 bases and J by 2 bases, with 7 bases between them. DNA for the CDR3: TGTGCCAGCAGCCGGGGTGCTGGAAACACCATATATTTT. Translating gives CASSRGAGNTIYF.

The chain carries TRBV5-1 and TRBJ1-1, with 9 bases that match TRBD1. V gave up 4 bases and J gave up 6 bases; unmatched junction bases: 7. The CDR3 extends over 14 amino acids. Per germline, CDR1 SGHRS and CDR2 YFSETQ. The CDR3 nucleotides are TGCGCCAGCAGCGCACAGGGGGCAGGCTCTGAAGCTTTCTTT. This sequence encodes CASSAQGAGSEAFF.

The chain has TRBV27 and TRBJ1-1; D remains ambiguous. CDR1 and CDR2 from the germline V gene are MNHEY and SMNVEV (reference sequence). This CDR3 region has 14 residues. The V end was cut by 0 bases, the J end by 6 bases, with 11 bases between. CDR3: CASSLSGRFSEAFF. Written as DNA, the CDR3 is TGTGCCAGCAGTTTATCGGGCAGGTTCTCTGAAGCTTTCTTT.

The chain carries TRBV7-9 and TRBJ2-2; 15 bases agree with TRBD2. CDR3 length: 17 residues. Germline V gives CDR1 SEHNR, CDR2 FQNEAQ (reference sequence). J was trimmed by 7 bases and V by 5 bases; bases with no gene match: 8. The CDR3, as DNA: TGTGCCAGCAGCACCGGACTAGCGGGGGGGCTCGGCGGGGAGCTGTTTTTT. It yields the protein CASSTGLAGGLGGELFF.

The chain employs TRBV15 and TRBJ1-2, with D possibly matching TRBD1 (5 bases). V was shortened by 0 bases and J by 7 bases, with 12 bases between the two germline ends. The CDR3 extends over 14 amino acids. Germline-derived CDR1 and CDR2 are LNHNV and YYDKDF (reference sequence). CDR3 residues: CATSRDPTVSGYTF. CDR3 nucleotide sequence: TGTGCCACCAGCAGAGACCCGACAGTCTCTGGCTACACCTTC.

The rearrangement joins TRBV4-1 to TRBJ1-1; a weak D match, TRBD1 (6 bases). Germline V gene data show CDR1 as MGHRA and CDR2 as YSYEKL. Trimming stripped 3 bases from V and 1 base from J, with 12 bases between. This CDR3 contains 15 residues. The CDR3 spells CASSQFKQGNTEAFF. The CDR3 DNA sequence: TGCGCCAGCAGCCAGTTTAAACAGGGGAACACTGAAGCTTTCTTT.

The chain employs TRBV9 and TRBJ1-4, with D possibly TRBD1 on 5 matching bases. Germline values: CDR1 SGDLS, CDR2 YYNGEE. This CDR3 is 16 amino acids long. Trimming stripped 0 bases from V and 7 bases from J, with 16 bases between. CDR3: CASSVGTGGQGEKLFF. In DNA, the CDR3 is TGTGCCAGCAGCGTAGGGACGGGGGGTCAAGGTGAAAAACTGTTTTTT.

The V call is TRBV4-1, the J call TRBJ2-1, with 10 bases identical to TRBD2. This CDR3 spans 15 amino acids. V dropped 0 bases and J dropped 9; count of bases not matched to a gene: 5. From germline, CDR1 is MGHRA and CDR2 YSYEKL. The CDR3 protein is CASSQDPSGSFEQFF. CDR3 nucleotides: TGCGCCAGCAGCCAAGATCCTAGCGGGAGTTTTGAGCAGTTCTTC.

The J gene is TRBJ2-5, the V gene TRBV4-1, with 10 bases lining up with TRBD2. V gave up 1 base and J gave up 5 bases; unmatched junction bases: 4. The CDR3 loop spans 15 amino acids. From germline, CDR1 is MGHRA and CDR2 YSYEKL. CDR3: CASSQVLAGSETQYF. As DNA, the CDR3 is TGCGCCAGCAGCCAAGTACTAGCGGGGAGTGAGACCCAGTACTTC.

V and J are TRBV15 and TRBJ2-7; D ambiguous. Germline CDR1 LNHNV, CDR2 YYDKDF (reference sequence). The CDR3 spans 12 residues. Deletions cut 0 bases from V and 5 bases from J, with 5 bases between. CDR3 amino acids: CATSRDRNEQYF. The CDR3 nucleotides are TGTGCCACCAGCAGAGACAGGAACGAGCAGTACTTC.

The V call is TRBV18, the J call TRBJ1-5, with D perhaps TRBD1 (5 bases). The CDR3 consists of 19 residues. V shed 3 bases and J shed 0 bases, with 21 bases lying between them. Germline-derived CDR1 and CDR2 are KGHSH and LQKENI. In DNA, the CDR3 is TGTGCCAGCTCACCCAGGGCTCACATCGGGGGAAATAGCAATCAGCCCCAGCATTTT. The encoded protein is CASSPRAHIGGNSNQPQHF.

The V gene is TRBV30, the J gene TRBJ2-5; the match to TRBD1 covers 8 bases. Germline V lookup: CDR1 GTSNPN, CDR2 SVGIG (reference sequence). The CDR3 length is 12 residues. The J segment lost 5 bases and the V segment lost 5 bases, leaving 4 bases of the junction unmatched. As DNA, the CDR3 is TGTGCCTGGTCAGGGGGCGGGGAGACCCAGTACTTC. Its protein is CAWSGGGETQYF.

This clone was seen once. V is TRBV27 and J is TRBJ1-2; TRBD1 is a possible D gene (6 bases). Germline V CDR1 and CDR2: MNHEY, SMNVEV (reference sequence). CDR3 length: 15 amino acids. V was pared by 5 bases and J by 0 bases, with 13 bases between. CDR3 amino acids: CASSDATGTNYGYTF. In DNA, the CDR3 is TGTGCCAGCAGTGACGCCACAGGGACTAACTATGGCTACACCTTC.

This clone was observed a single time. The genes are TRBV28 and TRBJ1-5, with D perhaps TRBD1 (5 bases). The length of the CDR3 is 15 residues. The germline gives CDR1 MDHEN, CDR2 SYDVKM. V was pared by 3 bases and J by 4 bases, with 13 bases between. The CDR3 loop is CASSFGQGWNQPQHF. CDR3 in DNA: TGTGCCAGCAGTTTCGGCCAGGGATGGAATCAGCCCCAGCATTTT. The whole variable domain, filled in from reference TRBV28 and TRBJ1-5, reads DVKVTQSSRYLVKRTGEKVFLECVQDMDHENMFWYRQDPGLGLRLIYFSYDVKMKEKGDIPEGYSVSREKKERFSLILESASTNQTSMYLCASSFGQGWNQPQHFGDGTRLSIL.